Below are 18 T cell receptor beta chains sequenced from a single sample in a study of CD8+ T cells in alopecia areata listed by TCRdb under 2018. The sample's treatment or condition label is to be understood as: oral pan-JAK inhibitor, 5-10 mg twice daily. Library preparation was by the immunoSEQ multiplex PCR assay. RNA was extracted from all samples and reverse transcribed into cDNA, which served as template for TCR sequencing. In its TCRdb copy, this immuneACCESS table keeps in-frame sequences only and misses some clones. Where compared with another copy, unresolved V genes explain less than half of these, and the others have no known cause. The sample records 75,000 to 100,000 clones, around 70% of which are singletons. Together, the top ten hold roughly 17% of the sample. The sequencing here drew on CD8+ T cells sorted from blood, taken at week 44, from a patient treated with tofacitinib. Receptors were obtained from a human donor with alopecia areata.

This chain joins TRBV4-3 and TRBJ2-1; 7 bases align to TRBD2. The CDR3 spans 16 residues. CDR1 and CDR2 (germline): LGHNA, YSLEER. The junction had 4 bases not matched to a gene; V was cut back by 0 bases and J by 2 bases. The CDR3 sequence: CASSQDRGDAYNEQFF. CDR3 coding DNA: TGCGCCAGCAGCCAAGATCGGGGGGACGCCTACAATGAGCAGTTCTTC.

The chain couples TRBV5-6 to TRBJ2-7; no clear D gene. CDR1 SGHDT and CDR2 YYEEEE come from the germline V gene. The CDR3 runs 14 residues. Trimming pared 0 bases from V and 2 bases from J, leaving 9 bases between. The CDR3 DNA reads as TGTGCCAGCAGCTTGGGAATACTACCCTACGAGCAGTACTTC. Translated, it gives CASSLGILPYEQYF.

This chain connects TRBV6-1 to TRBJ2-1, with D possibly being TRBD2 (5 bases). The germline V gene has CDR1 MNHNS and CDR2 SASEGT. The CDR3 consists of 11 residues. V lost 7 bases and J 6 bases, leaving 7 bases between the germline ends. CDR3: CASTRGNEQFF. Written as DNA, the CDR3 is TGTGCCAGCACCCGGGGCAATGAGCAGTTCTTC.

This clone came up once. CDR3 DNA: TGTGCCAGCAGCGATCGGGGGGACACAGATACGCAGTATTTT. This gives the protein CASSDRGDTDTQYF. This sequence joins TRBV9 and TRBJ2-3; 7 nucleotides match TRBD2. This CDR3 comprises 14 residues. Germline V CDR1 and CDR2: SGDLS, YYNGEE. V dropped 3 bases and J dropped 2; count of bases not matched to a gene: 3.

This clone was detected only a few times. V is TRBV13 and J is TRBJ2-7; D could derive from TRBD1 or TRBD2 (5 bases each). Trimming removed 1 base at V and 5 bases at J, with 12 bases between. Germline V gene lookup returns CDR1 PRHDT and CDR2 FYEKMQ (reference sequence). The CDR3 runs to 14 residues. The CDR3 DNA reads TGTGCCAGCAGCTTAGCGGGGCCTGGGGACGAGCAGTACTTC. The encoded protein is CASSLAGPGDEQYF.

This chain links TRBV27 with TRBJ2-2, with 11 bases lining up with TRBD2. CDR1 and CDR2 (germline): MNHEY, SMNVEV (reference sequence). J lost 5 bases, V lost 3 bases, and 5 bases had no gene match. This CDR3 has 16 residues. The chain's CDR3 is CASSFITSGGTGELFF. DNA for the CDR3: TGTGCCAGCAGTTTTATCACTAGCGGGGGAACCGGGGAGCTGTTTTTT.

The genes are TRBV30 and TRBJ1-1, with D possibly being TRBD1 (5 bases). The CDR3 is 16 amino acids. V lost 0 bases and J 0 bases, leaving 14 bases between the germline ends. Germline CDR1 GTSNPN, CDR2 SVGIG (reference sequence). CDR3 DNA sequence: TGTGCCTGGAGTGTACTCGAGGAGACAGTGAACACTGAAGCTTTCTTT. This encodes CAWSVLEETVNTEAFF.

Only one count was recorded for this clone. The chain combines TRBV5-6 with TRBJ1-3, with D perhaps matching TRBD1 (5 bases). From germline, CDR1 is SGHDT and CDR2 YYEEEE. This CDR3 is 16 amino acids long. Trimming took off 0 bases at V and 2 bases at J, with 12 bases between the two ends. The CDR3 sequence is CASSLATTAPGNTIYF. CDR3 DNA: TGTGCCAGCAGCTTGGCGACGACAGCGCCTGGAAACACCATATATTTT. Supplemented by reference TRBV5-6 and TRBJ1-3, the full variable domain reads DAGVTQSPTHLIKTRGQQVTLRCSPKSGHDTVSWYQQALGQGPQFIFQYYEEEERQRGNFPDRFSGHQFPNYSSELNVNALLLGDSALYLCASSLATTAPGNTIYFGEGSWLTVV.

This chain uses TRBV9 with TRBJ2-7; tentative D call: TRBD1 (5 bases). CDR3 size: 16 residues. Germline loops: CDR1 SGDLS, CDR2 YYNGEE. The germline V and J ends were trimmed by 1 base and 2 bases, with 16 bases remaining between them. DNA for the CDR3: TGTGCCAGCAGCGTAAGCAGGAAGACAGTACCCTACGAGCAGTACTTC. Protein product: CASSVSRKTVPYEQYF.

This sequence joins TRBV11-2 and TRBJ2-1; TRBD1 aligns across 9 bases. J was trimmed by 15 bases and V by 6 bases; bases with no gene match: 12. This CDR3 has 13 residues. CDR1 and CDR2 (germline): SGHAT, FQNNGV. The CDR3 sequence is CASSHSPGQGMFF. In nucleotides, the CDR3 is TGTGCCAGCAGTCATTCTCCGGGACAGGGTATGTTCTTC.

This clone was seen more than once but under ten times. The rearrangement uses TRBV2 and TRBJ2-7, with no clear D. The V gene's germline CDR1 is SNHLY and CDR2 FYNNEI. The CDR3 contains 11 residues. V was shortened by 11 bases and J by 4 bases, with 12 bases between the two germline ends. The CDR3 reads CAGSDGYEQYF. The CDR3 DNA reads TGTGCCGGCTCAGACGGGTACGAGCAGTACTTC.

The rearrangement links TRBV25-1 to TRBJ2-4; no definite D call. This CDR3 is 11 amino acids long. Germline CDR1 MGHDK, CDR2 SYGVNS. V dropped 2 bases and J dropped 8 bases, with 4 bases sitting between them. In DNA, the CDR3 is TGTGCCAGCAGTGAAGGGGACATTCAGTACTTC. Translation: CASSEGDIQYF.

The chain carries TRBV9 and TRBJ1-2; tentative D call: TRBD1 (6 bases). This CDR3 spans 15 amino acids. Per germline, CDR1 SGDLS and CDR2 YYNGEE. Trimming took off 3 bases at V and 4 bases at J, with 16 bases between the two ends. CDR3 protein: CASSAETGIFYGYTF. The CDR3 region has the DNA TGTGCCAGCAGCGCGGAAACAGGGATCTTCTATGGCTACACCTTC. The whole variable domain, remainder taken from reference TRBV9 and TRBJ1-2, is DSGVTQTPKHLITATGQRVTLRCSPRSGDLSVYWYQQSLDQGLQFLIQYYNGEERAKGNILERFSAQQFPDLHSELNLSSLELGDSALYFCASSAETGIFYGYTFGSGTRLTVV.

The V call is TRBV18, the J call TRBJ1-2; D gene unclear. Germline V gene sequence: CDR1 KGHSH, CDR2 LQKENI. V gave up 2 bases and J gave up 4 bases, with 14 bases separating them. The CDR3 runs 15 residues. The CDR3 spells CASSPSDRASYGYTF. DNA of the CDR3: TGTGCCAGCTCACCATCGGACCGCGCGAGCTATGGCTACACCTTC.

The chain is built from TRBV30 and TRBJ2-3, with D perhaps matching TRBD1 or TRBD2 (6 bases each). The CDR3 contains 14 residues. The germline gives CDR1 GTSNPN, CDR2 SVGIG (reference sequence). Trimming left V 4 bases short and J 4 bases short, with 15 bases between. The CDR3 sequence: CAWTGGAGPDTQYF. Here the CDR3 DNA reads TGTGCCTGGACCGGGGGCGCGGGGCCAGATACGCAGTATTTT.

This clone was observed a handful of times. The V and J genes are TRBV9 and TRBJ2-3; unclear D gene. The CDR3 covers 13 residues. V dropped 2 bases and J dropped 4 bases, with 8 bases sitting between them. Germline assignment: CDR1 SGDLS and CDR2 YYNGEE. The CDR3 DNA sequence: TGTGCCAGCAGCGTCGGATCCGCAGATACGCAGTATTTT. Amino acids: CASSVGSADTQYF.

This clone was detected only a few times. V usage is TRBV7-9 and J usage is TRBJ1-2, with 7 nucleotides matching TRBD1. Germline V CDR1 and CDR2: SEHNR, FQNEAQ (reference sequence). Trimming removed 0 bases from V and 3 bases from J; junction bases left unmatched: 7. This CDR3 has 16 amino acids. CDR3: CASSLATGVVDYGYTF. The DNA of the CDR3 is TGTGCCAGCAGCTTAGCCACAGGGGTGGTAGACTATGGCTACACCTTC.

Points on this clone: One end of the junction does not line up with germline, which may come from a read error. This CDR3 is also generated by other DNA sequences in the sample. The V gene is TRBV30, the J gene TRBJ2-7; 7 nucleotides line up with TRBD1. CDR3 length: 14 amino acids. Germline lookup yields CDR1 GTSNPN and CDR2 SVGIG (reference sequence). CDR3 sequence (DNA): TGTGCCTGGAGGGACGGACAGGCCGGCTACGAACAGTACTTC. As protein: CAWRDGQAGYEQYF. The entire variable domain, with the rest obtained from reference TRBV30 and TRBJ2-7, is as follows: SQTIHQWPATLVQPVGSPLSLECTVEGTSNPNLYWYRQAAGRGLQLLFYSVGIGQISSEVPQNLSASRPQDRQFILSSKKLLLSDSGFYLCAWRDGQAGYEQYFGPGTRLTVT.